Below are 26 T cell receptor beta chains sequenced from a single sample in a study of CD8+ T cells in alopecia areata. Reverse transcribed after extraction, RNA yielded cDNA as the sequencing template. Profiled with immunoSEQ multiplex PCR; TCRdb holds only in-frame clones, not every one. Of under 150,000 clones listed, roughly three fifths are singletons. The treatment is: oral pan-JAK inhibitor, 5-10 mg twice daily. This sample comprised CD4+ T cells sorted from blood, obtained at week 24, from a patient treated with tofacitinib. The receptors shown here come from a human donor with alopecia areata.

This clone was seen a few times. V is TRBV4-1 and J is TRBJ2-7; 9 nucleotides match TRBD1. V trimming: 1 base; J trimming: 2 bases; junction bases outside the gene matches: 9. Per germline, CDR1 MGHRA and CDR2 YSYEKL. This CDR3 is built from 17 residues. The CDR3 nucleotides are TGCGCCAGCAGCCAAGTGGTAGGCGGGACAGGGACCTACGAGCAGTACTTC. Its protein is CASSQVVGGTGTYEQYF.

This clone was seen a few times. The chain joins TRBV2 to TRBJ1-2; 8 nucleotides match TRBD1. The germline CDR1 and CDR2 sequences are SNHLY and FYNNEI. The CDR3 runs to 11 residues. J gave up 13 bases and V 8 bases, and 9 bases lay outside the gene matches. CDR3 sequence reads: CASGMGQALTF. The DNA for the CDR3 is TGTGCCAGCGGGATGGGACAGGCCCTCACCTTC. Combining the CDR3 with reference TRBV2 and TRBJ1-2 gives the whole variable domain EPEVTQTPSHQVTQMGQEVILRCVPISNHLYFYWYRQILGQKVEFLVSFYNNEISEKSEIFDDQFSVERPDGSNFTLKIRSTKLEDSAMYFCASGMGQALTFGSGTRLTVV.

The chain combines TRBV27 with TRBJ2-3, with D unresolved. Germline CDR1 reads MNHEY; CDR2 reads SMNVEV (reference sequence). This CDR3 comprises 15 residues. V was cut by 6 bases and J by 1 base, with 14 bases left in between. The CDR3 nucleotides are TGTGCCAGCAGAACCGGCTTCTCCCGCACAGATACGCAGTATTTT. It encodes CASRTGFSRTDTQYF.

The rearrangement uses TRBV30 and TRBJ2-7; D is undetermined. Trimming left V 3 bases short and J 1 base short, with 7 bases between. Germline-derived CDR1 and CDR2 are GTSNPN and SVGIG (reference sequence). The length of the CDR3 is 12 residues. The CDR3: CAWSLASYEQYF. The CDR3 DNA follows: TGTGCCTGGAGCTTAGCTTCCTACGAGCAGTACTTC.

This clone was picked up a small number of times. The chain employs TRBV7-2 and TRBJ1-2; TRBD1 is a possible D gene (5 bases). This CDR3 spans 15 amino acids. Per the germline V gene, CDR1 is SGHTA and CDR2 is FQGNSA. Trimming took off 7 bases at V and 0 bases at J, with 15 bases between the two ends. DNA for the CDR3: TGTGCCAGCACGCCTTGGGACGGAGCTAACTATGGCTACACCTTC. Its translation is CASTPWDGANYGYTF.

The chain recombines TRBV2 with TRBJ1-1; 8 bases align to TRBD1. CDR3 size: 14 residues. The V segment lost 6 bases and the J segment 2 bases; nucleotides outside the gene matches: 5. CDR1 SNHLY and CDR2 FYNNEI come from the germline V gene. CDR3 amino acids: CASRLGTGNTEAFF. CDR3 nucleotide sequence: TGTGCCAGCAGGCTAGGGACAGGAAACACTGAAGCTTTCTTT.

This chain connects TRBV5-4 to TRBJ1-1; D ambiguous. The CDR3 covers 16 residues. Trimming left V 1 base short and J 0 bases short, with 13 bases between. Germline values: CDR1 SGHNT, CDR2 YYREEE (reference sequence). CDR3 residues: CASSLSDIYLNTEAFF. The CDR3 bases are TGTGCCAGCAGCTTGAGTGACATATACTTGAACACTGAAGCTTTCTTT.

This clone was picked up a small number of times. The chain carries TRBV29-1 and TRBJ1-4; 9 bases agree with TRBD1. V lost 6 bases, J lost 8 bases, and 7 bases stayed unmatched. The CDR3 has 13 residues. CDR1 and CDR2 from the germline V gene are SQVTM and ANQGSEA. Here the CDR3 DNA reads TGCAGCGTACAGGGGGCGATTGGGGAAAAACTGTTTTTT. Its translation: CSVQGAIGEKLFF.

This clone showed up just a few times. V gene TRBV15 combines with J gene TRBJ2-5; a possible D gene is TRBD1 (6 bases). This CDR3 region has 15 residues. The V end lost 4 bases, the J end lost 8 bases, and 20 bases lay between the germline ends. Looked up from germline, CDR1 is LNHNV and CDR2 is YYDKDF (reference sequence). Here the CDR3 reads CATSTQTGTGGTQYF. The CDR3 region has the DNA TGTGCCACCAGCACACAGACAGGTACTGGGGGCACCCAGTACTTC.

The V gene is TRBV28, the J gene TRBJ2-5; the D is unclear. V was trimmed by 5 bases and J by 5 bases, leaving 15 bases between them. The germline gives CDR1 MDHEN, CDR2 SYDVKM. CDR3 length equals 14 residues. CDR3 region: CASSTTGGGETQYF. The CDR3 DNA is TGTGCCAGCAGTACGACGGGCGGTGGGGAGACCCAGTACTTC.

This clone has a handful of counts. The chain combines TRBV30 with TRBJ2-3; possibly TRBD1 or TRBD2 for D (5 bases each). Trimming took 4 bases from V and 9 from J, leaving 11 bases between them. Germline CDR1 and CDR2: GTSNPN and SVGIG (reference sequence). This CDR3 has 11 amino acids. The CDR3, as DNA: TGTGCCTGGACTGGGGGTTTCACGCAGTATTTT. It specifies CAWTGGFTQYF.

The rearrangement uses TRBV27 and TRBJ1-2; 9 nucleotides match TRBD1. CDR1 is MNHEY, CDR2 SMNVEV, per germline (reference sequence). The CDR3 sequence is 13 residues long. Trimming at V came to 6 bases and at J to 1 base, leaving 0 bases not matched to a gene. The chain's CDR3 is CASRDRGNYGYTF. The CDR3 nucleotides are TGTGCCAGCAGGGACAGGGGTAACTATGGCTACACCTTC.

This chain links TRBV7-2 with TRBJ2-7, with 7 bases aligning to TRBD1. From germline, CDR1 is SGHTA and CDR2 FQGNSA. The CDR3 has 18 residues. The ends lost 5 bases at V and 2 bases at J; junction bases unmatched: 18. The CDR3: CASSPTGNKNPITYEQYF. For the CDR3, the DNA is TGTGCCAGCAGCCCGACAGGGAATAAAAACCCAATTACCTACGAGCAGTACTTC.

The chain joins TRBV7-9 to TRBJ2-2; D may be TRBD2 (6 bases). The CDR3 sequence is 15 residues long. The germline CDR1 and CDR2 sequences are SEHNR and FQNEAQ (reference sequence). V lost 8 bases and J lost 0, with 13 bases in between. CDR3 nucleotides: TGTGCCAGCCTGGGGACTTCCCCGAACACCGGGGAGCTGTTTTTT. Translation: CASLGTSPNTGELFF.

The V gene is TRBV6-1, the J gene TRBJ1-2; D is ambiguous. The V gene lost 6 bases and the J gene lost 2 bases, with 16 bases spanning the gap. Looked up from germline, CDR1 is MNHNS and CDR2 is SASEGT. The CDR3 is 15 amino acids. CDR3 in amino acids: CASRPTELLNYGYTF. The CDR3 DNA is TGTGCCAGCAGGCCAACAGAACTCCTAAACTATGGCTACACCTTC.

The chain combines TRBV7-9 with TRBJ2-1; TRBD1 matches at 10 bases. Germline values: CDR1 SEHNR, CDR2 FQNEAQ (reference sequence). This CDR3 region has 15 residues. V lost 3 bases and J lost 7; bases outside the gene matches: 6. CDR3 nucleotides: TGTGCCAGCAGCTTGACCGGGACAGGGGCGAATGAGCAGTTCTTC. Amino acid sequence: CASSLTGTGANEQFF.

The V call is TRBV7-9, the J call TRBJ2-3; 7 positions match TRBD2. The germline V gene has CDR1 SEHNR and CDR2 FQNEAQ (reference sequence). The CDR3 has 14 amino acids. V shed 5 bases and J 2 bases; nucleotides not matched to a gene: 4. DNA for the CDR3: TGTGCCAGCAGCCCTTGGGACTACACAGATACGCAGTATTTT. Its protein product is CASSPWDYTDTQYF.

V and J are TRBV4-3 and TRBJ2-1, with TRBD1 identical over 7 bases. Germline CDR1 and CDR2: LGHNA and YSLEER. The CDR3 covers 15 residues. V dropped 1 base and J dropped 3; count of bases not matched to a gene: 3. DNA for the CDR3: TGCGCCAGCAGCCAAGGACAGGGAGACTACAATGAGCAGTTCTTC. Translating it yields CASSQGQGDYNEQFF.

The chain uses TRBV7-2 and TRBJ2-5; no reliable D call. V gave up 1 base and J gave up 5 bases, with 11 bases separating them. The CDR3 length is 14 residues. Germline CDR1 reads SGHTA; CDR2 reads FQGNSA. CDR3 sequence: CASSLDVRQETQYF. The CDR3 nucleotides are TGTGCCAGCAGCTTAGACGTTCGTCAGGAGACCCAGTACTTC.

The V and J genes are TRBV30 and TRBJ1-4; perhaps TRBD1 as D (5 bases). Trimming took 2 bases from V and 0 from J, leaving 19 bases between them. This CDR3 is 18 amino acids long. CDR1 is GTSNPN, CDR2 SVGIG, per germline (reference sequence). This CDR3 reads CAWSLRAIGTATNEKLFF. CDR3 coding DNA: TGTGCCTGGAGTCTCCGGGCCATTGGGACCGCAACTAATGAAAAACTGTTTTTT.

This clone has a single count. The chain is built from TRBV29-1 and TRBJ1-2; 10 bases align to TRBD1. V trimming: 7 bases; J trimming: 8 bases; junction bases outside the gene matches: 10. Germline-derived CDR1 and CDR2 are SQVTM and ANQGSEA. The CDR3 spans 13 residues. CDR3: CSGLGQGTDGYTF. In nucleotides, the CDR3 is TGCAGCGGGCTGGGACAGGGGACCGACGGCTACACCTTC.

The chain joins TRBV7-2 to TRBJ2-5; D remains unclear. Germline assignment: CDR1 SGHTA and CDR2 FQGNSA. CDR3 length: 17 amino acids. The ends were cut back, 0 bases at V and 8 bases at J, with 22 bases in the middle. CDR3 nucleotides: TGTGCCAGCAGCTTAGCGTCGCAAGTTGATTACAAGAGAACCCAGTACTTC. Protein product: CASSLASQVDYKRTQYF.

The chain couples TRBV5-8 to TRBJ2-1; no firm D call. From germline, CDR1 is SGHTS and CDR2 YDEGEE. V was shortened by 4 bases and J by 9 bases, with 14 bases between the two germline ends. The CDR3 consists of 13 residues. CDR3 residues: CASSRTVLSEQFF. The CDR3 DNA sequence: TGTGCCAGCAGCCGGACCGTCTTGAGTGAGCAGTTCTTC.

V is TRBV7-9 and J is TRBJ2-7; no reliable D call. CDR1 SEHNR and CDR2 FQNEAQ come from the germline V gene (reference sequence). Trimming took 0 bases from V and 3 from J, leaving 9 bases between them. CDR3 length: 14 residues. The CDR3 DNA reads as TGTGCCAGCAGCTTAGCTTACGGAATCTACGAGCAGTACTTC. Protein: CASSLAYGIYEQYF.

In its sample, this clone was seen a few times. The genes are TRBV5-1 and TRBJ2-7; D possibly matches TRBD1 or TRBD2 (5 bases each). This CDR3 comprises 14 residues. From germline, CDR1 is SGHRS and CDR2 YFSETQ. Between the trimmed V and J ends, which lost 0 bases and 2 bases, there was a span of 9 bases. CDR3 region: CASSLDTGPYEQYF. The CDR3 DNA follows: TGCGCCAGCAGCTTGGATACGGGGCCCTACGAGCAGTACTTC. Full variable domain (remainder filled in from reference TRBV5-1 and TRBJ2-7): KAGVTQTPRYLIKTRGQQVTLSCSPISGHRSVSWYQQTPGQGLQFLFEYFSETQRNKGNFPGRFSGRQFSNSRSEMNVSTLELGDSALYLCASSLDTGPYEQYFGPGTRLTVT.

V is TRBV7-2 and J is TRBJ1-5; no firm D call. Trimming cost V 5 bases and J 4 bases, with 12 bases left between them. The germline V gene has CDR1 SGHTA and CDR2 FQGNSA. The CDR3 consists of 14 residues. CDR3 amino acids: CASSPVAGNQPQHF. Here the CDR3 DNA reads TGTGCCAGCAGCCCTGTGGCGGGGAATCAGCCCCAGCATTTT.